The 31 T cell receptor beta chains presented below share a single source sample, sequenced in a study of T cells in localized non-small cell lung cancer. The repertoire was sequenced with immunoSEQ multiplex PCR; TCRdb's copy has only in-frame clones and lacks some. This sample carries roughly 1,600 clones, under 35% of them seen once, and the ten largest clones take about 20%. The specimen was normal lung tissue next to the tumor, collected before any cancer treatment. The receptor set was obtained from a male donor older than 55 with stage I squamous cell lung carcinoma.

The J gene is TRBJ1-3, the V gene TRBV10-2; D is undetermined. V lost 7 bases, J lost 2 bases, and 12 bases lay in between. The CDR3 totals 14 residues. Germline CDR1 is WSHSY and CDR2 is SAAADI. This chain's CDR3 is CASISGNPGNTIYF. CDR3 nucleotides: TGCGCCAGCATTTCGGGCAACCCTGGAAACACCATATATTTT.

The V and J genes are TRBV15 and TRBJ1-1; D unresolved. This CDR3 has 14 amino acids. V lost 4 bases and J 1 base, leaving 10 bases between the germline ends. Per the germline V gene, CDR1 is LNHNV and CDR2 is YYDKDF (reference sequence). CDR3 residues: CATSMSVRNTEAFF. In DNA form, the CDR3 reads TGTGCCACCAGCATGTCAGTCAGGAACACTGAAGCTTTCTTT.

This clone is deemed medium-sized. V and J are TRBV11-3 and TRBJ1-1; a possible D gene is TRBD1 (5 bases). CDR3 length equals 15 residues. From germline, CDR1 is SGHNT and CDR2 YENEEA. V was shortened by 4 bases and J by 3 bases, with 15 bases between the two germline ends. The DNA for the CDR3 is TGTGCCAGCAGCTCATCGCGGGGGGGAGACACTGAAGCTTTCTTT. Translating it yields CASSSSRGGDTEAFF. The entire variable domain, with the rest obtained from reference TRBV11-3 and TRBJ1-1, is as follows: EAGVVQSPRYKIIEKKQPVAFWCNPISGHNTLYWYLQNLGQGPELLIRYENEEAVDDSQLPKDRFSAERLKGVDSTLKIQPAELGDSAVYLCASSSSRGGDTEAFFGQGTRLTVV.

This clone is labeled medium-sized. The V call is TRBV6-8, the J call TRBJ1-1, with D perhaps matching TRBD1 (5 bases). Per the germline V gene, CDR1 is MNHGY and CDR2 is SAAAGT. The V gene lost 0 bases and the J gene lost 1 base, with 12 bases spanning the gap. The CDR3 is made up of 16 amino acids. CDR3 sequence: CASSYSPDSPNTEAFF. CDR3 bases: TGTGCCAGCAGTTACTCGCCCGACAGCCCGAACACTGAAGCTTTCTTT.

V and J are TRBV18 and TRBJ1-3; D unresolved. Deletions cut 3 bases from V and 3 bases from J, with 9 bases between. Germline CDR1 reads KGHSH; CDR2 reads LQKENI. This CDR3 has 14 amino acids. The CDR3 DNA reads TGTGCCAGCTCACCGCCCGGGAATGGAAACACCATATATTTT. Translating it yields CASSPPGNGNTIYF.

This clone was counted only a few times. The CDR3 region has the DNA TGTGCCAGCAGGGCCGGGACAGCACCCTACGAGCAGTACTTC. Residues: CASRAGTAPYEQYF. The chain couples TRBV11-3 to TRBJ2-7; 7 bases are shared with TRBD1. The V gene's germline CDR1 is SGHNT and CDR2 YENEEA. J was trimmed by 2 bases and V by 6 bases; bases with no gene match: 7. The CDR3 has 14 residues.

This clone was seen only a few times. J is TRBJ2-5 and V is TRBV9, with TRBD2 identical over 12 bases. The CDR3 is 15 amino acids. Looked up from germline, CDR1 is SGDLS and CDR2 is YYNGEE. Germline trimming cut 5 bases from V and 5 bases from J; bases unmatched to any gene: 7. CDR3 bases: TGTGCCAGCAGTCCTCTAGCGGGAGGGCTTGAGACCCAGTACTTC. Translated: CASSPLAGGLETQYF.

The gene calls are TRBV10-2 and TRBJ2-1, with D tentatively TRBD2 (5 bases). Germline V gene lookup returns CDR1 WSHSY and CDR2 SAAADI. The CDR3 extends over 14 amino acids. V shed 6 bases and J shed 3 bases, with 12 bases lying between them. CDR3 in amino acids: CASSRRANYNEQFF. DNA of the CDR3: TGCGCCAGCAGCCGGCGGGCCAACTACAATGAGCAGTTCTTC.

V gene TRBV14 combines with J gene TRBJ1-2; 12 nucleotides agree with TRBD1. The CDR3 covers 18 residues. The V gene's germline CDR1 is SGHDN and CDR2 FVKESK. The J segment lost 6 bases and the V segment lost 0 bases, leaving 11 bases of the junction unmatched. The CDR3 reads CASSQDLPGTGGVNGYTF. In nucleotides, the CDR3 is TGTGCCAGCAGCCAAGATCTGCCCGGGACAGGGGGCGTTAATGGCTACACCTTC. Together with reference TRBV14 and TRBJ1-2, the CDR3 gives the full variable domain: EAGVTQFPSHSVIEKGQTVTLRCDPISGHDNLYWYRRVMGKEIKFLLHFVKESKQDESGMPNNRFLAERTGGTYSTLKVQPAELEDSGVYFCASSQDLPGTGGVNGYTFGSGTRLTVV.

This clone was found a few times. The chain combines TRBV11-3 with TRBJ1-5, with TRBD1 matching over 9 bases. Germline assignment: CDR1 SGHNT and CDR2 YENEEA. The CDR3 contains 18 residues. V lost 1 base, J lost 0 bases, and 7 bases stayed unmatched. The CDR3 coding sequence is TGTGCCAGCAGCTTAGGGGCGGACAGGGGCTATAGCAATCAGCCCCAGCATTTT. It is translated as CASSLGADRGYSNQPQHF.

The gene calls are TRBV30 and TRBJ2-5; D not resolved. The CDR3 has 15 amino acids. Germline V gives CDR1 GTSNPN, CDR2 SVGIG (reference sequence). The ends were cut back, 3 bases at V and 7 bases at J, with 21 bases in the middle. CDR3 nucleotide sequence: TGTGCCTGGAGCGAACCCCCCACTCCCGGAAGGACCCAGTACTTC. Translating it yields CAWSEPPTPGRTQYF.

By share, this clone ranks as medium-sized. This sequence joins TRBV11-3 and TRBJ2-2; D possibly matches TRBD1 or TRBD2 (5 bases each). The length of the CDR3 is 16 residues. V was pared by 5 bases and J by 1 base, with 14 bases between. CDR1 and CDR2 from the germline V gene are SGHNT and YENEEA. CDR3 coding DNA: TGTGCCAGCAGCCGACAAGGGGCGGGGAACACCGGGGAGCTGTTTTTT. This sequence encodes CASSRQGAGNTGELFF.

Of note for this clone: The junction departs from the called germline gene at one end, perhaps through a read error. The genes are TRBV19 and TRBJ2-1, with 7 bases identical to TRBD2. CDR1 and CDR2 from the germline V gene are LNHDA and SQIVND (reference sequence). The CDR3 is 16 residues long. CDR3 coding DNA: TGTGCTAGTAGTATAGATTTCGCGGGAGCAAGGGATGAGCAGTTCTTC. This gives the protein CASSIDFAGARDEQFF.

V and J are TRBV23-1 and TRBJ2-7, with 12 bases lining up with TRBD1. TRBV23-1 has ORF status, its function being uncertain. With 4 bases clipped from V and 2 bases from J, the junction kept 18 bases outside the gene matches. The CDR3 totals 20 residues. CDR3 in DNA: TGCGCCAGCAGTCGAGGTCCGAGGGGACAGGGGGCGGAGGGACCCTACGAGCAGTACTTC. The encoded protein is CASSRGPRGQGAEGPYEQYF.

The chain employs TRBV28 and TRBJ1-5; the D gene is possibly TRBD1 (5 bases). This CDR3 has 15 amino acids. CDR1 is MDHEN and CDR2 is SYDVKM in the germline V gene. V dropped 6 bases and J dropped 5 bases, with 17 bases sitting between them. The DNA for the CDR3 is TGTGCCAGCAGGCTCGGGGGGGGTTCCTATCAGCCCCAGCATTTT. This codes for CASRLGGGSYQPQHF.

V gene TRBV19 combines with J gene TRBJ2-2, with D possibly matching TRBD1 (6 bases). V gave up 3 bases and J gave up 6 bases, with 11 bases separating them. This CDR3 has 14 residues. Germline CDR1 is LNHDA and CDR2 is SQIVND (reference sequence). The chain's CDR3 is CASSIYQGPGELFF. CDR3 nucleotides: TGTGCCAGTAGTATCTACCAGGGGCCCGGGGAGCTGTTTTTT.

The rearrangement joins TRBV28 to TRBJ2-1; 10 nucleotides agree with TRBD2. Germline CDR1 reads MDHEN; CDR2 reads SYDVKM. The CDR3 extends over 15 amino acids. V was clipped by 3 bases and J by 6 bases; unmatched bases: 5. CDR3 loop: CASSFFSGRSNEQFF. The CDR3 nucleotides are TGTGCCAGCAGTTTCTTTAGCGGGAGGAGCAATGAGCAGTTCTTC.

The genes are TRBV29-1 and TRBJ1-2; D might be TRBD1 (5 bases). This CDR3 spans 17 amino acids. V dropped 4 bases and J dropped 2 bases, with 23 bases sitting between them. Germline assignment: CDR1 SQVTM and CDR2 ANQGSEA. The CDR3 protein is CSVGSLRGMATNYGYTF. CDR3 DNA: TGCAGCGTTGGCAGCCTCCGGGGCATGGCCACAAACTATGGCTACACCTTC.

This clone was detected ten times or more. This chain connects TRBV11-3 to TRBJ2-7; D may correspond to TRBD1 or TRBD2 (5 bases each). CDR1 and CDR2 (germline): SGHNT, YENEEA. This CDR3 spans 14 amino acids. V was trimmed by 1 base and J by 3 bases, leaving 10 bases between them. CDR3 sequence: CASSLGGTGYEQYF. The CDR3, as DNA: TGTGCCAGCAGCTTAGGAGGGACGGGCTACGAGCAGTACTTC.

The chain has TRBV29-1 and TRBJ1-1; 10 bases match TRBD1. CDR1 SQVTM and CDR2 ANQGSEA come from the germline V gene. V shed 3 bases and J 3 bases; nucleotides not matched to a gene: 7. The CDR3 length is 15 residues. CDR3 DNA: TGCAGCGTTGAGGGGACAGGGGAATCGGACACTGAAGCTTTCTTT. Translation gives CSVEGTGESDTEAFF.

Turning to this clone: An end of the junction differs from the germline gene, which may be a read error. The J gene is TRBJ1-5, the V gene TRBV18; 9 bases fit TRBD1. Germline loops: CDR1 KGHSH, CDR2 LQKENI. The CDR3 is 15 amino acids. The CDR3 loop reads CASSPDRGGNQLQHF. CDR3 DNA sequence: TGTGCCAGCTCACCGGACAGGGGAGGAAATCAGCTCCAGCATTTT.

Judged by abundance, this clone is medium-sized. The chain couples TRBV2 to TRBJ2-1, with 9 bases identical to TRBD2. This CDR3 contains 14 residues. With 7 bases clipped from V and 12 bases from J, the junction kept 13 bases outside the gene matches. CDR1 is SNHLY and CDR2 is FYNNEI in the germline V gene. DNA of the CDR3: TGTGCCAGCACAGATGCGGGAGGGCCTTACGTGCAGTTCTTC. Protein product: CASTDAGGPYVQFF.

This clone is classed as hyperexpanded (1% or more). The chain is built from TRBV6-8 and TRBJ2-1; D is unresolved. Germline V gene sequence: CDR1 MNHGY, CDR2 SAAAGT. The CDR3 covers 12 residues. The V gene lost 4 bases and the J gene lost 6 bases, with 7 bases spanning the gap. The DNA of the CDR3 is TGTGCCAGCAGTTTACGGGTCAATGAGCAGTTCTTC. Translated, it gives CASSLRVNEQFF.

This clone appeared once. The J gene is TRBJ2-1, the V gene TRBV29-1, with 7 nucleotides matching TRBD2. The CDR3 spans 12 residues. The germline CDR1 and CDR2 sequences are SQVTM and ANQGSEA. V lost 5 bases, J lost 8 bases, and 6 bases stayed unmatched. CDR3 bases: TGCAGCGTTAGGGAGGGGTACGATGAGCAGTTCTTC. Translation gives CSVREGYDEQFF.

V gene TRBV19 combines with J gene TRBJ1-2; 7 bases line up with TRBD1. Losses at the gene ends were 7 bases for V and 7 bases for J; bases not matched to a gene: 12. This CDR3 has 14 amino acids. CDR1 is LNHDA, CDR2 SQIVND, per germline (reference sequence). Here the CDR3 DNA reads TGTGCCAGTACCGACAGCGGGCAGGGGGTTGGCTACACCTTC. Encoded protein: CASTDSGQGVGYTF.

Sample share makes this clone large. The CDR3 DNA is TGTGCCAGTAGAGGACTCGAGGGCCGGAACACTGAAGCTTTCTTT. Translation: CASRGLEGRNTEAFF. This sequence joins TRBV12-2 and TRBJ1-1. TRBV12-2 is a recognized pseudogene. CDR3 length equals 15 residues.

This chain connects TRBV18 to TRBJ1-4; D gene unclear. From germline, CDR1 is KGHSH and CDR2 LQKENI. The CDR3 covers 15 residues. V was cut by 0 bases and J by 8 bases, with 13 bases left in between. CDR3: CASSPPREAGEKLFF. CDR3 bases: TGTGCCAGCTCACCACCAAGGGAAGCGGGAGAAAAACTGTTTTTT.

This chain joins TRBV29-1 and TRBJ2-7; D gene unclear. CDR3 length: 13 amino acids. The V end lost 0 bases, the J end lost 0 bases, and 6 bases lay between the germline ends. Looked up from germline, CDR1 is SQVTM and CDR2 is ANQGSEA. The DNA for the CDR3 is TGCAGCGTTGAAGATTCCTCCTCCTACGAGCAGTACTTC. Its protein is CSVEDSSSYEQYF.

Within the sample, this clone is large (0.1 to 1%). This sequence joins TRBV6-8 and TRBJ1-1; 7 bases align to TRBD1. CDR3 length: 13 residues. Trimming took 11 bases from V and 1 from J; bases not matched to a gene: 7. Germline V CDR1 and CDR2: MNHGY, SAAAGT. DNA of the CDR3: TGTGCCGGGGGGACAGAGGGGAACACTGAAGCTTTCTTT. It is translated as CAGGTEGNTEAFF.

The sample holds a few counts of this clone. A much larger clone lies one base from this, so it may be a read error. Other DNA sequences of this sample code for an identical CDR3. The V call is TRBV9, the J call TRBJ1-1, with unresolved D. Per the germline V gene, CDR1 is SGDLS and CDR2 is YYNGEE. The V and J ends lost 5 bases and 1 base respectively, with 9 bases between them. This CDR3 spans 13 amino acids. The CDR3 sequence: CASSVWSNTEAFF. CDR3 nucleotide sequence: TGTGCCAGCAGTGTCTGGTCGAACACTGAAGCTTTCTTT.

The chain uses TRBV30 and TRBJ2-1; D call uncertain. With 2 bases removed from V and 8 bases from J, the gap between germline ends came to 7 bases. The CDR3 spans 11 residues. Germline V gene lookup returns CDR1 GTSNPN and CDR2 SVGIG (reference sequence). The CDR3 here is CAWSQKDEQFF. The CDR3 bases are TGTGCCTGGAGTCAGAAGGATGAGCAGTTCTTC.